The entry that follows covers one T cell receptor (beta chain) sequence. The antigen is undetermined. These data are taken from a study of shared clonotypes between healthy human individuals. V lost 3 bases to trimming and J lost 4 bases, with 15 bases between them. The germline gives CDR1 SGHTA, CDR2 FQGTGA. This CDR3 contains 15 residues. Some clones are missing from TCRdb's copy, which holds only in-frame ones; the method was immunoSEQ multiplex PCR. The repertoire holds around 1.1 million clones, with around 82% as singletons. General observations from the study: Shared across several donors were 4% to 5% of the naive CD4 clonotypes.

Material for sequencing was memory CD4+ T cells from PBMCs. Sample subset: CD45RA-negative fraction. The clonotype originates from a young man in good health. Some clones in this sample may be carry-over from other donors' samples. The chain uses TRBV7-3 and TRBJ1-2, with unresolved D. The CDR3: CASSLAREPIYGYTF. The DNA for the CDR3 is TGTGCCAGCAGCTTGGCCCGCGAACCGATCTATGGCTACACCTTC.